One sample yielded the 8 T cell receptor beta chains listed below, sequenced in a study of T cell responses to AZD1222 COVID-19 vaccine. TCRdb keeps only in-frame clones here, not all; method: immunoSEQ multiplex PCR. Of around 83,000 clones listed, more than 75% are singletons. Sequenced here: peripheral blood, sampled on day 0 of AZD1222 vaccination. Source of these receptors: an adult in good health.

The chain couples TRBV24-1 to TRBJ2-1, with 10 bases lining up with TRBD2. Per the germline V gene, CDR1 is KGHDR and CDR2 is SFDVKD. The CDR3 length is 17 residues. V lost 4 bases to trimming and J lost 2 bases; unmatched junction nucleotides: 7. The chain's CDR3 is CATSESSGSGAYNEQFF. As DNA, the CDR3 is TGTGCCACCAGTGAGTCTAGCGGGAGTGGAGCCTACAATGAGCAGTTCTTC.

The V and J genes are TRBV28 and TRBJ1-5; D is ambiguous. CDR1 is MDHEN, CDR2 SYDVKM, per germline. The CDR3 is made up of 11 amino acids. V gave up 8 bases and J gave up 1 base, with 3 bases separating them. CDR3 sequence reads: CASQSNQPQHF. Written as DNA, the CDR3 is TGTGCCAGCCAGAGCAATCAGCCCCAGCATTTT.

The chain joins TRBV7-8 to TRBJ2-4; 9 nucleotides match TRBD2. Germline assignment: CDR1 SGHVS and CDR2 FQNEAQ. This CDR3 is 17 amino acids long. The ends lost 4 bases at V and 6 bases at J; junction bases unmatched: 13. The CDR3 DNA reads as TGTGCCAGCAGCTCCAAGAGGGCGGGAGGGCCATTAAACATTCAGTACTTC. The encoded protein is CASSSKRAGGPLNIQYF.

V is TRBV6-5 and J is TRBJ1-1; weak D call: TRBD1 (5 bases). This CDR3 spans 15 amino acids. With 0 bases removed from V and 4 bases from J, the gap between germline ends came to 12 bases. Germline values: CDR1 MNHEY, CDR2 SVGAGI. Here the CDR3 reads CASSYSRTGPTEAFF. In DNA, the CDR3 is TGTGCCAGCAGTTACTCGAGGACGGGACCCACTGAAGCTTTCTTT.

This chain links TRBV6-5 with TRBJ1-5; D ambiguous. The CDR3 is made up of 13 amino acids. Trimming took 3 bases from V and 0 from J, leaving 3 bases between them. CDR1 is MNHEY and CDR2 is SVGAGI in the germline V gene. CDR3 bases: TGTGCCAGCAGTTATAGTAGCAATCAGCCCCAGCATTTT. It yields the protein CASSYSSNQPQHF.

This chain connects TRBV19 to TRBJ2-7; 7 bases are shared with TRBD1. V trimming: 3 bases; J trimming: 2 bases; junction bases outside the gene matches: 7. The CDR3 sequence is 15 residues long. From germline, CDR1 is LNHDA and CDR2 SQIVND (reference sequence). The CDR3 loop reads CASSIGTDLAYEQYF. The CDR3 coding sequence is TGTGCCAGTAGTATTGGGACAGACTTAGCCTACGAGCAGTACTTC.

The chain couples TRBV5-8 to TRBJ1-5; possible D gene TRBD1, 5 bases. Germline values: CDR1 SGHTS, CDR2 YDEGEE. This CDR3 has 14 residues. V lost 0 bases and J lost 9, with 13 bases in between. The CDR3 DNA reads as TGTGCCAGCAGCTTGGAAGGGGAGGTAGGGCCCCAGCATTTT. The encoded protein is CASSLEGEVGPQHF. Supplemented by reference TRBV5-8 and TRBJ1-5, the full variable domain reads EAGVTQSPTHLIKTRGQQATLRCSPISGHTSVYWYQQALGLGLQFLLWYDEGEERNRGNFPPRFSGRQFPNYSSELNVNALELEDSALYLCASSLEGEVGPQHFGDGTRLSIL.

The rearrangement links TRBV28 to TRBJ2-5; D call uncertain. V dropped 3 bases and J dropped 4 bases, with 9 bases sitting between them. The germline V gene encodes CDR1 MDHEN and CDR2 SYDVKM. CDR3 size: 13 residues. Written as DNA, the CDR3 is TGTGCCAGCAGTTTCCAGTTCGGAGAGACCCAGTACTTC. Protein sequence: CASSFQFGETQYF.